This T cell receptor (beta chain) was observed in a study of T cells in Graves' hyperthyroidism and ophthalmopathy. RNA transcripts yielded amplified TCR beta CDR3 regions. HTBI primers were employed in a first-round RT-PCR of the TCR CDR3. A single record per CDR3 protein comes from TCRdb applying MiXCR to the multiplex PCR reads. Found here are 500,000 or so distinct CDR3 sequences, approximately 17% of them singletons; the top ten hold approximately 16%. Points from the study as a whole: In validation, the model predicted ophthalmopathy. These predictions came a median roughly 6 months before onset.

This clonotype was recorded many times. Its matching antigen is unknown. The source is a woman aged 18 to 35 with Graves' ophthalmopathy. The sequencing input was blood.

CDR3 in amino acids: CASSSRGLDTEAFF. The DNA for the CDR3 is TGTGCCAGCAGTTCCAGGGGGCTCGACACTGAAGCTTTCTTT. V gene TRBV27 combines with J gene TRBJ1-1; 8 nucleotides match TRBD1. Trimming cost V 4 bases and J 3 bases; bases outside gene matches: 4. Germline V gene sequence: CDR1 MNHEY, CDR2 SMNVEV (reference sequence). CDR3 length equals 14 residues.